The present entry profiles one TCR beta chain with its context. TCRdb's copy holds only in-frame clones and misses some; the assay was immunoSEQ multiplex PCR. The profile shows about 320,000 clones, around four fifths of them singletons. The record originates from a study of blood T cell repertoires in COVID-19. The CDR3 extends over 14 amino acids. Germline CDR1 is ENHRY and CDR2 is SYGVKD. Germline trimming cut 0 bases from V and 7 bases from J; bases unmatched to any gene: 4. The origin of this receptor is a woman aged 50 to 60 with acute or convalescent COVID-19. The chain recombines TRBV10-3 with TRBJ1-2; 8 positions agree with TRBD1. What was sequenced was peripheral blood. This chain's CDR3 is CAISESQTGVGYTF. The DNA for the CDR3 is TGTGCCATCAGTGAGTCCCAGACAGGGGTTGGCTACACCTTC.